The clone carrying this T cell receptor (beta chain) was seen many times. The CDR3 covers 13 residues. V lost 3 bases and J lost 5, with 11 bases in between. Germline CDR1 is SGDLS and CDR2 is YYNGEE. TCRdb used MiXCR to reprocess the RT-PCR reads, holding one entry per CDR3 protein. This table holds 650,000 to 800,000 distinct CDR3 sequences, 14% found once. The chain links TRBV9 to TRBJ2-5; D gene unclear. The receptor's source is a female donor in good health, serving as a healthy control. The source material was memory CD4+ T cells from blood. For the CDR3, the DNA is TGTGCCAGCAGCGCTAATCCCGGGGAGACCCAGTACTTC. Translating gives CASSANPGETQYF.